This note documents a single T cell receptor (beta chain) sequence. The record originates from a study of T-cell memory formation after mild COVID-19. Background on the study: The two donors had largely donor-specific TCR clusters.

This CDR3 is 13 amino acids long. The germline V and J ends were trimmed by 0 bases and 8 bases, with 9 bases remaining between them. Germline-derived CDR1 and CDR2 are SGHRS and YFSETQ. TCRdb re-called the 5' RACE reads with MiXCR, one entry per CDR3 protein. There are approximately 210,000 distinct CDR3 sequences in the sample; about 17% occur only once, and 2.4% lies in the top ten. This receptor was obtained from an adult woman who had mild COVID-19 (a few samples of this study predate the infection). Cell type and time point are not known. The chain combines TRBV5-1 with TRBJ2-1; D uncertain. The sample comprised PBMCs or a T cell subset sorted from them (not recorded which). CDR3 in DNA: TGCGCCAGCAGCTTGGTCCGGGCCCATGAGCAGTTCTTC. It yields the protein CASSLVRAHEQFF.